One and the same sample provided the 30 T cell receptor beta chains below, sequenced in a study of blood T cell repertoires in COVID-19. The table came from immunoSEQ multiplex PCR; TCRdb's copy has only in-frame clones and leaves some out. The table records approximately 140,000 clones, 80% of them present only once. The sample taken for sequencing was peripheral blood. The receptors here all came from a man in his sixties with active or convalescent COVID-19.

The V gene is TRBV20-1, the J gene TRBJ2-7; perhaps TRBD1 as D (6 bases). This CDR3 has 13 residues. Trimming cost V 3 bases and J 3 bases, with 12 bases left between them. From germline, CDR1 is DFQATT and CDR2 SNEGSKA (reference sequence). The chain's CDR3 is CSASRRDNYEQYF. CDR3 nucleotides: TGCAGTGCTAGTCGCCGGGACAACTACGAGCAGTACTTC.

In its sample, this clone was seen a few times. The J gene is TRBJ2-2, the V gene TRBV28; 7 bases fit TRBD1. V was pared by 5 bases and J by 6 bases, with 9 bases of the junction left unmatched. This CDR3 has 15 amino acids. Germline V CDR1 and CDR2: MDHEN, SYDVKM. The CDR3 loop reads CASSLPGQKAGELFF. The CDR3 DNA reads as TGTGCCAGCAGTCTCCCGGGACAGAAGGCCGGGGAGCTGTTTTTT. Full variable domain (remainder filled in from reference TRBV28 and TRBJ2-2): DVKVTQSSRYLVKRTGEKVFLECVQDMDHENMFWYRQDPGLGLRLIYFSYDVKMKEKGDIPEGYSVSREKKERFSLILESASTNQTSMYLCASSLPGQKAGELFFGEGSRLTVL.

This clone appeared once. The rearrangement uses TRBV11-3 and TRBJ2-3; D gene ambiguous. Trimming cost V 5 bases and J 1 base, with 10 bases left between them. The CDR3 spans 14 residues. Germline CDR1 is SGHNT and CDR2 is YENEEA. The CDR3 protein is CASSPFRGTDTQYF. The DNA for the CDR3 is TGTGCCAGCAGCCCCTTCCGGGGCACAGATACGCAGTATTTT.

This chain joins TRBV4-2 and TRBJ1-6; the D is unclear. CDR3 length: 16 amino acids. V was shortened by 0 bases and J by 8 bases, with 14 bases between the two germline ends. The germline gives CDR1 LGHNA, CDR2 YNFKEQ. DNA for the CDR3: TGTGCCAGCAGCCAAGATCTCGGGGATCGGGATTCACCCCTCCACTTT. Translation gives CASSQDLGDRDSPLHF.

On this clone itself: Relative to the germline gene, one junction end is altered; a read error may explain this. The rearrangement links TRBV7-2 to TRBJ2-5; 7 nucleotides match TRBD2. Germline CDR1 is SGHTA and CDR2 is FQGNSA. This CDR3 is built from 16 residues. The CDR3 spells CASSLAAGMGQETQYF. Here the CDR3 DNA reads TGTGCCAGCAGCCTAGCAGCGGGAATGGGCCAAGAGACCCAGTACTTC. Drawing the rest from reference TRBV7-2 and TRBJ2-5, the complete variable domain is GAGVSQSPSNKVTEKGKDVELRCDPISGHTALYWYRQSLGQGLEFLIYFQGNSAPDKSGLPSDRFSAERTGGSVSTLTIQRTQQEDSAVYLCASSLAAGMGQETQYFGPGTRLLVL.

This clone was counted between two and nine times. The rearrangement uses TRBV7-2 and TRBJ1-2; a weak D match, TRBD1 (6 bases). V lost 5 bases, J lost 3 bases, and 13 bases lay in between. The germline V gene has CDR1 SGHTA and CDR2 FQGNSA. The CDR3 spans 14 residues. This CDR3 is CASSPREGDYGYTF. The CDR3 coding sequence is TGTGCCAGCAGCCCACGGGAGGGGGACTATGGCTACACCTTC.

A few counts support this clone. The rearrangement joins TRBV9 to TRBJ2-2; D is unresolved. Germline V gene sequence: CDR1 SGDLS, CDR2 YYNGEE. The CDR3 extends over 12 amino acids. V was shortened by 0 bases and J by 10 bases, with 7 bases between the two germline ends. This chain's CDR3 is CASSVGTPELFF. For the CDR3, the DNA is TGTGCCAGCAGCGTAGGAACTCCGGAGCTGTTTTTT.

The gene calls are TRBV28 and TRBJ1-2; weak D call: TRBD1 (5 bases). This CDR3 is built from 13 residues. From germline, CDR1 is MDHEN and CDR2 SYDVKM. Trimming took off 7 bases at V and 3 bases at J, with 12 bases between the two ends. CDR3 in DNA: TGTGCCAGCACCCCAGCGGGGGACTATGGCTACACCTTC. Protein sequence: CASTPAGDYGYTF.

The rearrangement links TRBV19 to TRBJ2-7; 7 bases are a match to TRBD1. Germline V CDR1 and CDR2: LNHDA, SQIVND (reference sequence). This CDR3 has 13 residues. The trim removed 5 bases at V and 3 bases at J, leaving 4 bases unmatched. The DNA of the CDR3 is TGTGCCAGTAGTCTCCGACAGGGCTACGAGCAGTACTTC. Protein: CASSLRQGYEQYF. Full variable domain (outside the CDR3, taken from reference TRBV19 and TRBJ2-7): DGGITQSPKYLFRKEGQNVTLSCEQNLNHDAMYWYRQDPGQGLRLIYYSQIVNDFQKGDIAEGYSVSREKKESFPLTVTSAQKNPTAFYLCASSLRQGYEQYFGPGTRLTVT.

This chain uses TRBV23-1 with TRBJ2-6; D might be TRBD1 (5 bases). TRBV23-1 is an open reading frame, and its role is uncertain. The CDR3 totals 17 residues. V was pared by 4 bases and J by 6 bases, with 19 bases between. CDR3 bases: TGCGCCAGCAGTCTACCAGGGCCATCCAGCGAGGCCAACGTCCTGACTTTC. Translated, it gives CASSLPGPSSEANVLTF.

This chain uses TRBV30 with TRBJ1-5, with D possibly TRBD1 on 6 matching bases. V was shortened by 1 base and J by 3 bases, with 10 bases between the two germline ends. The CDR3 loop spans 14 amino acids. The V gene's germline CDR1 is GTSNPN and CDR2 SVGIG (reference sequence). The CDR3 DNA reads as TGTGCCTGGAGTGGTGACAGGTTCAATCAGCCCCAGCATTTT. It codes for CAWSGDRFNQPQHF.

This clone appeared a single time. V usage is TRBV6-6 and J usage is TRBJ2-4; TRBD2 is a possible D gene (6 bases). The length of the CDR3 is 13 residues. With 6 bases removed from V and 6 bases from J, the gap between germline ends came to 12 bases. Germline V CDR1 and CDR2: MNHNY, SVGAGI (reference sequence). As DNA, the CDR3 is TGTGCCAGCAGCCAAACTAGCCCAAACATTCAGTACTTC. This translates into CASSQTSPNIQYF.

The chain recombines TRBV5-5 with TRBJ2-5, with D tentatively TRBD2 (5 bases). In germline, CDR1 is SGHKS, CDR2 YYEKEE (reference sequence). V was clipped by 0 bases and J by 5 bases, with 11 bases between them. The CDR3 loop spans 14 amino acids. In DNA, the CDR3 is TGTGCCAGCAGCTTGGGACCCCGGAGGGAGACCCAGTACTTC. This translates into CASSLGPRRETQYF.

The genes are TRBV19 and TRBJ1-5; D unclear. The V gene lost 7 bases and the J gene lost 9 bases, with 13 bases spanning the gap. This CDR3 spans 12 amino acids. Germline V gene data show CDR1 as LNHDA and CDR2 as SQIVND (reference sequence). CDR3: CASTGGGLPQHF. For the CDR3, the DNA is TGTGCCAGTACTGGCGGAGGGTTGCCCCAGCATTTT. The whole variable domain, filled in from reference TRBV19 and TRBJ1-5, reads DGGITQSPKYLFRKEGQNVTLSCEQNLNHDAMYWYRQDPGQGLRLIYYSQIVNDFQKGDIAEGYSVSREKKESFPLTVTSAQKNPTAFYLCASTGGGLPQHFGDGTRLSIL.

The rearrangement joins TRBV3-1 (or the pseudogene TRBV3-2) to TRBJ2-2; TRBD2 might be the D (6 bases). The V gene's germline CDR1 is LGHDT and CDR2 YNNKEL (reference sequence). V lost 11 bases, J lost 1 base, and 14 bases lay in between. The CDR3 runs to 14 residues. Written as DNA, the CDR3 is TGTGCCGTTAGCGGCAGAAGGAACACCGGGGAGCTGTTTTTT. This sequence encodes CAVSGRRNTGELFF.

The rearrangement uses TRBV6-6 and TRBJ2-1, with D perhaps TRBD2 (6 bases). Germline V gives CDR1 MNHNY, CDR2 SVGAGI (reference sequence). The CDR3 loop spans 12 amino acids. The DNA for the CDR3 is TGTGCGGTGGGCGGGGAAGGCAATGAGCAGTTCTTC. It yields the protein CAVGGEGNEQFF.

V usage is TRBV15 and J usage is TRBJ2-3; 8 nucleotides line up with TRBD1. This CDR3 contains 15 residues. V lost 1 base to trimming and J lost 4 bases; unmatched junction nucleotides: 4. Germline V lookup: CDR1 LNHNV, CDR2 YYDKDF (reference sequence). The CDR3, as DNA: TGTGCCACCAGCAGAGCTCTACAGGGGGCAGATACGCAGTATTTT. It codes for CATSRALQGADTQYF.

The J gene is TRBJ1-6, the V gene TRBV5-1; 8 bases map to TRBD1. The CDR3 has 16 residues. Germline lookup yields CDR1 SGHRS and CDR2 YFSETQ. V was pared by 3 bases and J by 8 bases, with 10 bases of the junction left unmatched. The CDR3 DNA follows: TGCGCCAGCAGCTCGATCCCGGGACAGGTGTATTCACCCCTCCACTTT. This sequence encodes CASSSIPGQVYSPLHF.

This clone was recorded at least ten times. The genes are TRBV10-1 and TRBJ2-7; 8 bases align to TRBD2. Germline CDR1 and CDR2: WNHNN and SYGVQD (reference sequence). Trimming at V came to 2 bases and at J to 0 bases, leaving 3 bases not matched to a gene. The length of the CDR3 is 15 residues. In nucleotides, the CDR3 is TGCGCCAGCAGTGAGCCGGGGGGGAACTCCTACGAGCAGTACTTC. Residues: CASSEPGGNSYEQYF.

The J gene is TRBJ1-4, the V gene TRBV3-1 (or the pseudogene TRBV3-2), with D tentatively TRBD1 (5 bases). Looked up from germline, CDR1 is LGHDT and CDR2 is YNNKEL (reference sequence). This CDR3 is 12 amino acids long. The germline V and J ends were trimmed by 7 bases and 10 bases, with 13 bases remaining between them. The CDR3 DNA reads TGTGCCAGCATCGGCGCTGACAGAAAACTGTTTTTT. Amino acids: CASIGADRKLFF.

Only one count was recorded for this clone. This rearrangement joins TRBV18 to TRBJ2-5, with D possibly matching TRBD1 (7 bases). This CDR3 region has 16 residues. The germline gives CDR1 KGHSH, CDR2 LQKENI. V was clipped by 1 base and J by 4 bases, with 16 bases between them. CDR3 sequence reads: CASSPRQGGSRETQYF. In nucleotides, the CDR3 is TGTGCCAGCTCACCACGACAGGGAGGTAGTCGAGAGACCCAGTACTTC.

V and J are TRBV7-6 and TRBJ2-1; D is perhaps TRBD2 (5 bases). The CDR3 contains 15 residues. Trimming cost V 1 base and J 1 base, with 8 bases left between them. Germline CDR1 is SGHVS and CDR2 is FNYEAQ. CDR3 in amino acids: CASSLEGRSYNEQFF. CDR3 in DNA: TGTGCCAGCAGCTTAGAAGGGAGATCCTACAATGAGCAGTTCTTC.

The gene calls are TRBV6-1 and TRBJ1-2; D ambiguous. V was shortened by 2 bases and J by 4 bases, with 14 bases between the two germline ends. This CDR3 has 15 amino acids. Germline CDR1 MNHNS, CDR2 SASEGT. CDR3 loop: CASSELLYSSYGYTF. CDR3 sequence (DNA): TGTGCCAGCAGTGAATTATTATACTCCTCCTATGGCTACACCTTC.

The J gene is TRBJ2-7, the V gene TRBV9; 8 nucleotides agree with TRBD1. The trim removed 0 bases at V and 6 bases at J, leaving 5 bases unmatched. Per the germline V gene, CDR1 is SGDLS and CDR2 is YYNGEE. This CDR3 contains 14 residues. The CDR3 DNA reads TGTGCCAGCAGCGTAGGACAGGGGAATGGCGAGCAGTACTTC. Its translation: CASSVGQGNGEQYF. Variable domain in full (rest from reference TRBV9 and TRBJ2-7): DSGVTQTPKHLITATGQRVTLRCSPRSGDLSVYWYQQSLDQGLQFLIQYYNGEERAKGNILERFSAQQFPDLHSELNLSSLELGDSALYFCASSVGQGNGEQYFGPGTRLTVT.

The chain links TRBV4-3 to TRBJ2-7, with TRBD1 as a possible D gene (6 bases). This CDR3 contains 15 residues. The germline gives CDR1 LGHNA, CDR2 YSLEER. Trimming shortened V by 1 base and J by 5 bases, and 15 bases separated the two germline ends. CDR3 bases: TGCGCCAGCAGCCAAGCAGGACAGACCCTCGACGAGCAGTACTTC. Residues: CASSQAGQTLDEQYF.

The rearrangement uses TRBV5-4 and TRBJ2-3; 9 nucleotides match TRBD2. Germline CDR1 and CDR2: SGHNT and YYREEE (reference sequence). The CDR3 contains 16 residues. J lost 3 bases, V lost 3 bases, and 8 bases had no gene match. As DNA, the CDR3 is TGTGCCAGCAGCTCAGGAGTAGCGGGAGAAACAGATACGCAGTATTTT. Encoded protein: CASSSGVAGETDTQYF.

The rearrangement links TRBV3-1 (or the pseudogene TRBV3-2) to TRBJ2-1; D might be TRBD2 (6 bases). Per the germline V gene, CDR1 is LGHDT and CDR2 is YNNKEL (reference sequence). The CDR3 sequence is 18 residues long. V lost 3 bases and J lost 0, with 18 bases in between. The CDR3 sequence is CASSHRASVGSSYNEQFF. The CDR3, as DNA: TGTGCCAGCAGCCATCGGGCTAGCGTGGGGAGCTCCTACAATGAGCAGTTCTTC.

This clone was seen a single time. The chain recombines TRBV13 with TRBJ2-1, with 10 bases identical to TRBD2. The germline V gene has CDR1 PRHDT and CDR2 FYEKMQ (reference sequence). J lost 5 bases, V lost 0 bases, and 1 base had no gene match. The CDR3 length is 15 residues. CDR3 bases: TGTGCCAGCAGCTTAGGTAGCGGGAGGAACAATGAGCAGTTCTTC. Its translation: CASSLGSGRNNEQFF. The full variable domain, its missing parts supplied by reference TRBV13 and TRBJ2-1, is AAGVIQSPRHLIKEKRETATLKCYPIPRHDTVYWYQQGPGQDPQFLISFYEKMQSDKGSIPDRFSAQQFSDYHSELNMSSLELGDSALYFCASSLGSGRNNEQFFGPGTRLTVL.

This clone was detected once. In DNA, the CDR3 is TGTGCCAGCAGGGGACTAGCCCAGAATGAGCAGTTCTTC. As protein: CASRGLAQNEQFF. The rearrangement joins TRBV7-3 to TRBJ2-1; TRBD2 matches at 9 bases. This CDR3 region has 13 residues. CDR1 is SGHTA, CDR2 FQGTGA, per germline. The trim removed 6 bases at V and 7 bases at J, leaving 4 bases unmatched.

The CDR3 spells CASSQLTGLGSPLHF. The CDR3 nucleotides read TGCGCCAGCAGCCAACTTACAGGGTTAGGCTCACCCCTCCACTTT. The chain has TRBV4-3 and TRBJ1-6; D possibly corresponds to TRBD1 (6 bases). Germline-derived CDR1 and CDR2 are LGHNA and YSLEER. Deletions cut 2 bases from V and 10 bases from J, with 15 bases between. This CDR3 contains 15 residues.